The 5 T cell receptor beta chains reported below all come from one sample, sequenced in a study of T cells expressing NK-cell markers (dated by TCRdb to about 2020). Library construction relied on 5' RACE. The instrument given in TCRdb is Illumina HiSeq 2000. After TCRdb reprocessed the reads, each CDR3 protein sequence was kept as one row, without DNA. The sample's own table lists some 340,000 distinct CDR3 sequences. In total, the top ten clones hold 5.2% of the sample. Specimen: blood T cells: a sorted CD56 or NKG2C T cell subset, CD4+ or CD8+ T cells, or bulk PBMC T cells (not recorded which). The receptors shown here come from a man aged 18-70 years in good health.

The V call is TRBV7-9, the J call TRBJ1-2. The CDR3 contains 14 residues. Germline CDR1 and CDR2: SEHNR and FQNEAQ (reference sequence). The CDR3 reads CASSLTTTNYGYTF.

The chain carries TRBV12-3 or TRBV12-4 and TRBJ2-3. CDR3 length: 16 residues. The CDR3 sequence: CASRSFNGFSTDTQYF.

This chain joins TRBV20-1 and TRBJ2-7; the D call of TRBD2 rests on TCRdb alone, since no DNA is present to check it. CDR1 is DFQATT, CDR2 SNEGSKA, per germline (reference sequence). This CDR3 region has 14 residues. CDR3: CSARAGLAVYEQYF.

The CDR3 sequence: CASSLGPSGAPSYNEQFF. The gene calls are TRBV11-2 and TRBJ2-1; TCRdb's D call of TRBD2 is untestable without DNA. Germline CDR1 reads SGHAT; CDR2 reads FQNNGV. The CDR3 is 18 residues long. The full variable domain, rest sourced from reference TRBV11-2 and TRBJ2-1, is EAGVAQSPRYKIIEKRQSVAFWCNPISGHATLYWYQQILGQGPKLLIQFQNNGVVDDSQLPKDRFSAERLKGVDSTLKIQPAKLEDSAVYLCASSLGPSGAPSYNEQFFGPGTRLTVL.

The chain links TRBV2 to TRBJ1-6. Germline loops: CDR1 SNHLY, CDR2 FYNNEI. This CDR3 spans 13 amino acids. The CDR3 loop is CASSEAFGSPLHF.